Presented here are 23 T cell receptor beta chains from one specimen sequenced in a study of human T cells and chemical hapten exposure. The sample's time point: healthy volunteer bleed at 2 weeks. Unfractionated whole blood was the source of the extracted total RNA. TCRdb passed the RACE reads through MiXCR, listing each CDR3 protein once. The sample consists of 130,000 or so distinct CDR3 sequences, roughly 9% of them appearing once. Sequencing input: whole blood. The receptors here all came from a male donor in good health. Some clones in this sample may be carry-over from other donors' samples.

This clonotype was seen only a few times. The chain combines TRBV12-3 or TRBV12-4 with TRBJ2-3; 9 bases align to TRBD2. J lost 0 bases, V lost 3 bases, and 4 bases had no gene match. The CDR3 extends over 16 amino acids. The CDR3 protein is CASSFGLAGSTDTQYF. CDR3 coding DNA: TGTGCCAGCAGTTTCGGGCTAGCGGGAAGCACAGATACGCAGTATTTT.

This clonotype was counted between two and nine times. V and J are TRBV9 and TRBJ2-1; TRBD2 agrees at 8 bases. The CDR3 sequence is 12 residues long. The germline V gene has CDR1 SGDLS and CDR2 YYNGEE. Trimming took 7 bases from V and 9 from J; bases not matched to a gene: 6. The CDR3 sequence: CASSAGGGEQFF. The CDR3 DNA follows: TGTGCCAGCTCTGCGGGAGGTGGTGAGCAGTTCTTC. The whole variable domain, remainder taken from reference TRBV9 and TRBJ2-1, is DSGVTQTPKHLITATGQRVTLRCSPRSGDLSVYWYQQSLDQGLQFLIQYYNGEERAKGNILERFSAQQFPDLHSELNLSSLELGDSALYFCASSAGGGEQFFGPGTRLTVL.

Many counts were recorded for this clonotype. The V and J genes are TRBV29-1 and TRBJ2-1; D is unclear. The V gene lost 7 bases and the J gene lost 3 bases, with 16 bases spanning the gap. CDR1 is SQVTM and CDR2 is ANQGSEA in the germline V gene. The CDR3 is 14 residues long. In nucleotides, the CDR3 is TGCAGCGGGCAGATCCCTCCTCTCTACAATGAGCAGTTCTTC. Protein product: CSGQIPPLYNEQFF.

This clonotype was picked up many times. The chain has TRBV6-5 and TRBJ2-1; a weak D match, TRBD1 (6 bases). CDR3 length: 17 amino acids. Germline V lookup: CDR1 MNHEY, CDR2 SVGAGI. Trimming stripped 0 bases from V and 7 bases from J, with 19 bases between. The DNA for the CDR3 is TGTGCCAGCAGTTACTCGCCCCCGAGGACAGTCCGTAATGAGCAGTTCTTC. Translation gives CASSYSPPRTVRNEQFF.

This clonotype was counted at least ten times. The chain is built from TRBV29-1 and TRBJ1-1; weak D call: TRBD1 (6 bases). This CDR3 is 17 amino acids long. V was clipped by 6 bases and J by 0 bases, with 23 bases between them. The V gene's germline CDR1 is SQVTM and CDR2 ANQGSEA. CDR3 nucleotides: TGCAGCGTGATCCCCCGCCCGGGGGGCGAAATGAACACTGAAGCTTTCTTT. Its protein is CSVIPRPGGEMNTEAFF.

This clonotype was counted a few times. The J gene is TRBJ1-2, the V gene TRBV12-3 or TRBV12-4, with TRBD1 as a possible D gene (6 bases). The length of the CDR3 is 14 residues. Trimming pared 7 bases from V and 8 bases from J, leaving 20 bases between. The CDR3 here is CASTPSSGARGYTF. The CDR3 coding sequence is TGTGCCAGCACCCCCAGTTCGGGGGCGCGAGGCTACACCTTC.

In its sample, this clonotype was seen a few times. V is TRBV7-9 and J is TRBJ2-3, with D maybe TRBD2 (6 bases). This CDR3 region has 15 residues. From germline, CDR1 is SEHNR and CDR2 FQNEAQ (reference sequence). V was trimmed by 2 bases and J by 2 bases, leaving 11 bases between them. CDR3 in DNA: TGTGCCAGCAGCTTACCAGGACTAATCACAGATACGCAGTATTTT. It is translated as CASSLPGLITDTQYF.

This clonotype was seen repeatedly, ten times or more. CDR3 nucleotide sequence: TGTGCCAGCAGTGTAATTGGGGGCACTGAAGCTTTCTTT. Translating gives CASSVIGGTEAFF. The chain is built from TRBV6-1 and TRBJ1-1, with D perhaps matching TRBD1 (5 bases). This CDR3 contains 13 residues. Trimming took 4 bases from V and 4 from J, leaving 10 bases between them. The V gene's germline CDR1 is MNHNS and CDR2 SASEGT.

This clonotype turned up a few times. This chain links TRBV6-2 or TRBV6-3 with TRBJ1-1; the D is unclear. Trimming shortened V by 1 base and J by 4 bases, and 7 bases separated the two germline ends. In germline, CDR1 is MNHEY, CDR2 SVGEGT. This CDR3 comprises 13 residues. DNA for the CDR3: TGTGCCAGCAGTTACTTAAAGAGCACTGAAGCTTTCTTT. It specifies CASSYLKSTEAFF.

On this clonotype: This may be a read error, as it is one base from a much larger clone. The rearrangement joins TRBV11-2 to TRBJ2-7; weak D call: TRBD2 (6 bases). This CDR3 comprises 13 residues. In germline, CDR1 is SGHAT, CDR2 FQNNGV. CDR3 bases: TGTGTCAGCAGCGTGGGACTCGCCTACGAGCAGTACTTC. Its protein is CVSSVGLAYEQYF.

This clonotype was observed at least ten times. The chain couples TRBV6-5 to TRBJ1-1; D gene uncertain. Trimming pared 6 bases from V and 0 bases from J, leaving 14 bases between. This CDR3 is 15 amino acids long. Per the germline V gene, CDR1 is MNHEY and CDR2 is SVGAGI. In DNA form, the CDR3 reads TGTGCCAGCAGGCCCCGCGACGGATTGAACACTGAAGCTTTCTTT. Its translation is CASRPRDGLNTEAFF.

This clonotype was picked up many times. V is TRBV12-3 or TRBV12-4 and J is TRBJ2-7; 7 bases map to TRBD2. This CDR3 contains 15 residues. V lost 2 bases, J lost 7 bases, and 11 bases stayed unmatched. CDR3 bases: TGTGCCAGCAGTTTAAGGACGACTAGCCTAGGGGAGCAGTACTTC. It translates to CASSLRTTSLGEQYF.

This chain uses TRBV7-9 with TRBJ2-7, with TRBD2 matching over 9 bases. V dropped 2 bases and J dropped 7; count of bases not matched to a gene: 6. CDR1 is SEHNR, CDR2 FQNEAQ, per germline (reference sequence). The CDR3 runs 14 residues. CDR3 bases: TGTGCCAGCAGCTTACTCGCGGGGGGGATGGAGCAGTACTTC. It yields the protein CASSLLAGGMEQYF.

This clonotype came up many times. The V and J genes are TRBV7-9 and TRBJ1-1; D may be TRBD1 (6 bases). Germline V CDR1 and CDR2: SEHNR, FQNEAQ (reference sequence). Trimming stripped 2 bases from V and 5 bases from J, with 15 bases between. CDR3 length equals 15 residues. The CDR3, as DNA: TGTGCCAGCAGCTTATCGGCAGGGGTTCGAACTGAAGCTTTCTTT. Its protein is CASSLSAGVRTEAFF.

This chain connects TRBV7-9 to TRBJ2-2; D gene uncertain. Germline lookup yields CDR1 SEHNR and CDR2 FQNEAQ (reference sequence). The CDR3 runs 11 residues. The V and J ends lost 5 bases and 6 bases respectively, with 4 bases between them. DNA for the CDR3: TGTGCCAGCAGCAGACCCGGGGAGCTGTTTTTT. It encodes CASSRPGELFF.

In its sample, this clonotype was seen a few times. The chain recombines TRBV11-1 with TRBJ1-6; TRBD1 aligns across 10 bases. CDR3 length equals 16 residues. The V and J ends lost 4 bases and 7 bases, in that order; junction bases with no gene match: 7. From germline, CDR1 is SGHAT and CDR2 FQDESV (reference sequence). The CDR3 is CASSSVGQGDNSPLHF. CDR3 sequence (DNA): TGTGCCAGCAGCTCCGTCGGACAGGGGGACAATTCACCCCTCCACTTT.

This clonotype showed up many times. This chain uses TRBV6-6 with TRBJ2-1; TRBD2 agrees at 14 bases. Per the germline V gene, CDR1 is MNHNY and CDR2 is SVGAGI (reference sequence). The CDR3 covers 13 residues. V lost 8 bases and J lost 9; bases outside the gene matches: 3. The DNA of the CDR3 is TGTGCCAGCGGACTAGCGGGGGGTGGTGAGCAGTTCTTC. Translation: CASGLAGGGEQFF.

This clonotype occurred a few times. This chain joins TRBV10-3 and TRBJ2-7; TRBD2 might be the D (5 bases). V lost 4 bases and J lost 5, with 12 bases in between. The germline V gene encodes CDR1 ENHRY and CDR2 SYGVKD. The CDR3 spans 13 residues. CDR3 loop: CAISVRESNEQYF. As DNA, the CDR3 is TGTGCCATCAGTGTGAGGGAGTCTAACGAGCAGTACTTC.

The chain recombines TRBV6-5 with TRBJ1-1, with TRBD1 matching over 10 bases. The germline gives CDR1 MNHEY, CDR2 SVGAGI. Germline trimming cut 0 bases from V and 3 bases from J; bases unmatched to any gene: 13. This CDR3 comprises 19 residues. For the CDR3, the DNA is TGTGCCAGCAGTTACTCGAATTGGAGGACAGGGGGTCGAGACACTGAAGCTTTCTTT. Translated, it gives CASSYSNWRTGGRDTEAFF.

This clonotype was seen only a few times. This chain links TRBV7-2 with TRBJ1-2, with D possibly matching TRBD1 (6 bases). The CDR3 contains 14 residues. V shed 0 bases and J shed 2 bases, with 7 bases lying between them. Germline CDR1 and CDR2: SGHTA and FQGNSA. The CDR3 region is CASSLAQGNYGYTF. The CDR3 nucleotides are TGTGCCAGCAGCTTAGCACAGGGAAACTATGGCTACACCTTC.

In its sample, this clonotype was seen many times. The chain links TRBV10-1 to TRBJ2-5, with 8 positions matching TRBD1. The CDR3 is made up of 15 amino acids. Germline V lookup: CDR1 WNHNN, CDR2 SYGVQD (reference sequence). V shed 8 bases and J 5 bases; nucleotides not matched to a gene: 13. CDR3 sequence reads: CASGVRTGCMETQYF. In nucleotides, the CDR3 is TGCGCCAGCGGGGTTCGGACAGGGTGCATGGAGACCCAGTACTTC.

V and J are TRBV3-1 and TRBJ1-2; 7 bases are shared with TRBD1. V trimming: 4 bases; J trimming: 5 bases; junction bases outside the gene matches: 10. The germline gives CDR1 LGHDT, CDR2 YNNKEL (reference sequence). The CDR3 consists of 15 residues. The DNA of the CDR3 is TGTGCCAGCAGCCCCCCTGGACAGGCATCGTATGGCTACACCTTC. Protein product: CASSPPGQASYGYTF.

This clonotype has just a few counts. The chain couples TRBV7-2 to TRBJ2-5; the match to TRBD1 covers 7 bases. After removal of 5 bases from V and 5 bases from J, the junction contained 8 bases not matched to a gene. This CDR3 is 14 amino acids long. Germline V gene sequence: CDR1 SGHTA, CDR2 FQGNSA. CDR3 loop: CASSRLDRVETQYF. CDR3 sequence (DNA): TGTGCCAGCAGCCGATTAGACAGGGTTGAGACCCAGTACTTC.